The clone carrying this TCR beta chain was observed a few times. Its antigen remains unidentified. Between the trimmed V and J ends, which lost 4 bases and 6 bases, there was a span of 19 bases. The CDR3 has 16 amino acids. Germline V gene sequence: CDR1 LGHNA, CDR2 YNFKEQ. TCRB transcripts that were expressed got sequenced, as all of the isolated RNA had been reverse transcribed. Profiled with immunoSEQ multiplex PCR; TCRdb holds only in-frame clones, not every one. Of some 360,000 clones listed, over 9% were seen once; the top ten hold about 0.6%. This record comes from a study of beta chain features in type 1 diabetes. Findings and limits, study-wide: Researchers reported that naive, central memory and Treg TCRB repertoires appeared more similar in patients than in healthy donors. Type 1 diabetes patients had moderately but significantly shorter TCRB CDR3s in all four CD4+ subsets.

Via CD45RO/CCR7/CD25/CD127/CD95/CD27, cells of the CD4+ naive, central memory, regulatory and stem cell-like memory subsets were sorted. V gene TRBV4-2 combines with J gene TRBJ2-1, with a tentative D call TRBD2 (5 bases). The sequenced sample was central memory CD4+ T cells from blood. The receptor's source is a man aged 30 to 39 with type 1 diabetes. The CDR3: CASSPSGLQKLNEQFF. Written as DNA, the CDR3 is TGTGCCAGCAGCCCCTCAGGACTCCAGAAGCTCAATGAGCAGTTCTTC.